Included here is one T cell receptor beta chain sequence, with context. These data belong to a study of blood T cell repertoires in COVID-19. TCRdb's table, derived via immunoSEQ multiplex PCR, lists solely in-frame clones and lacks some. The sample holds over 250,000 clones; 85% to 90% are singletons and the top ten take 2.4%. Adults between roughly 18 and 90 years of age took part from 20 to 25 US areas. Participant-given clinical history determined each cohort assignment. Two negative PCRs, clearance, or symptom resolution characterized the recovered Cohort 3 donors. Germline CDR1 is KGHSH and CDR2 is LQKENI. CDR3 size: 13 residues. Trimming removed 6 bases from V and 3 bases from J; junction bases left unmatched: 4.

The sample consisted of PBMCs or T cells enriched from blood (not recorded which). This TCR derives from a woman aged 18-29 years who had recovered from COVID-19. This chain uses TRBV18 with TRBJ1-2; 7 nucleotides match TRBD1. CDR3 sequence (DNA): TGTGCCAGCTCGGGACAGCGATACTATGGCTACACCTTC. Translating it yields CASSGQRYYGYTF.